Listed below are T cell receptor beta chains from one sample, sequenced in a study of T cells after yellow fever vaccination. TCRdb passed the 5' RACE reads through MiXCR, listing each CDR3 protein once. This table holds a few hundred thousand distinct CDR3 sequences, about a sixth found once. This sample comprised PBMCs, obtained about 5 days after the first yellow fever vaccination. Receptors originate from a man in his late teens or twenties who received the YFV17D yellow fever vaccine. The CDR3 runs from the conserved cysteine through the conserved F or W. The D gene is left open where the match is weak. Clone size is shown for a subset of rows, as once, few, many or a class of expanded clone.

j_gene: TRBJ2-1; abundance: -; d_gene: TRBD2; v_gene: TRBV19; CDR3aa: CASSIRGGAIGEQFF; CDR3nt: TGTGCCAGTAGTATCCGGGGGGGGGCCATCGGTGAGCAGTTCTTC
j_gene: TRBJ2-1; abundance: -; d_gene: -; v_gene: TRBV12-3/TRBV12-4; CDR3aa: CASSFYMGSYNEQFF; CDR3nt: TGTGCCAGCAGTTTTTACATGGGCTCCTACAATGAGCAGTTCTTC
j_gene: TRBJ2-1; abundance: few; d_gene: TRBD2; v_gene: TRBV27; CDR3aa: CASSLSTSGGGTEQFF; CDR3nt: TGTGCCAGCAGTTTATCGACTAGCGGGGGGGGCACTGAGCAGTTCTTC
j_gene: TRBJ2-3; abundance: -; d_gene: -; v_gene: TRBV7-2; CDR3aa: CASSTRGGLTTDTQYF; CDR3nt: TGTGCCAGCAGCACCCGCGGGGGCCTAACCACAGATACGCAGTATTTT
j_gene: TRBJ1-2; abundance: few; d_gene: TRBD1; v_gene: TRBV6-1; CDR3aa: CASSRGTATYGYTF; CDR3nt: TGTGCCAGCAGTAGAGGGACAGCGACCTATGGCTACACCTTC
j_gene: TRBJ1-1; abundance: -; d_gene: TRBD1; v_gene: TRBV18; CDR3aa: CASSPPAGGLNTEAFF; CDR3nt: TGTGCCAGCTCACCACCGGCAGGGGGACTGAACACTGAAGCTTTCTTT
j_gene: TRBJ2-1; abundance: few; d_gene: -; v_gene: TRBV7-3; CDR3aa: CASGESYNEQFF; CDR3nt: TGTGCCAGCGGGGAGTCCTACAATGAGCAGTTCTTC
j_gene: TRBJ2-3; abundance: few; d_gene: -; v_gene: TRBV19; CDR3aa: CASSITAGADTQYF; CDR3nt: TGTGCCAGTAGTATCACCGCGGGCGCAGATACGCAGTATTTT
j_gene: TRBJ2-5; abundance: -; d_gene: -; v_gene: TRBV7-2; CDR3aa: CASSSGTVVETQYF; CDR3nt: TGTGCCAGCAGCTCAGGGACGGTGGTGGAGACCCAGTACTTC
j_gene: TRBJ2-5; abundance: few; d_gene: -; v_gene: TRBV24-1; CDR3aa: CATSDYEETQYF; CDR3nt: TGTGCCACCAGTGATTACGAAGAGACCCAGTACTTC
j_gene: TRBJ2-7; abundance: -; d_gene: TRBD1; v_gene: TRBV7-9; CDR3aa: CASQIQGALYEQYF; CDR3nt: TGTGCCAGCCAAATACAGGGGGCTCTCTACGAGCAGTACTTC
j_gene: TRBJ2-5; abundance: -; d_gene: TRBD2; v_gene: TRBV5-6; CDR3aa: CASSLAERGASETQYF; CDR3nt: TGTGCCAGCAGCCTTGCCGAGCGGGGGGCGTCAGAGACCCAGTACTTC
j_gene: TRBJ1-1; abundance: few; d_gene: -; v_gene: TRBV7-2; CDR3aa: CASSIKVGNTEAFF; CDR3nt: TGTGCCAGCAGTATTAAGGTGGGGAACACTGAAGCTTTCTTT
j_gene: TRBJ1-2; abundance: -; d_gene: TRBD1; v_gene: TRBV5-5; CDR3aa: CASSNLQGIGYGYTF; CDR3nt: TGTGCCAGCAGCAATCTACAGGGGATCGGCTATGGCTACACCTTC
j_gene: TRBJ1-2; abundance: -; d_gene: TRBD1; v_gene: TRBV6-1; CDR3aa: CASTLGQGSVYGYTF; CDR3nt: TGTGCCAGCACCCTAGGACAGGGTTCAGTCTATGGCTACACCTTC
j_gene: TRBJ2-7; abundance: few; d_gene: -; v_gene: TRBV7-2; CDR3aa: CASSRDTPYEQYF; CDR3nt: TGTGCCAGCTCGCGGGACACACCCTACGAGCAGTACTTC
j_gene: TRBJ1-1; abundance: few; d_gene: -; v_gene: TRBV12-3/TRBV12-4; CDR3aa: CASTPGRTNTEAFF; CDR3nt: TGTGCCAGCACACCGGGCAGAACGAACACTGAAGCTTTCTTT
j_gene: TRBJ2-3; abundance: -; d_gene: -; v_gene: TRBV6-1; CDR3aa: CASNQRGPMADTQYF; CDR3nt: TGTGCCAGCAATCAAAGAGGGCCGATGGCAGATACGCAGTATTTT
j_gene: TRBJ1-1; abundance: many; d_gene: -; v_gene: TRBV11-2; CDR3aa: CASSPLQADEAFF; CDR3nt: TGTGCCAGCAGCCCCCTCCAAGCCGACGAAGCTTTCTTT
j_gene: TRBJ1-2; abundance: many; d_gene: TRBD1; v_gene: TRBV7-2; CDR3aa: CASSLGIFGGTGRGYTF; CDR3nt: TGTGCCAGCAGCTTAGGAATCTTTGGGGGGACAGGGAGAGGCTACACCTTC
j_gene: TRBJ1-6; abundance: -; d_gene: -; v_gene: TRBV18; CDR3aa: CASSPTAGGNSPLHF; CDR3nt: TGTGCCAGCTCACCCACGGCGGGAGGGAATTCACCCCTCCACTTT
j_gene: TRBJ2-7; abundance: -; d_gene: TRBD1; v_gene: TRBV20-1; CDR3aa: CSACDRVNRYEQYF; CDR3nt: TGCAGTGCTTGTGACAGGGTGAATCGCTACGAGCAGTACTTC
j_gene: TRBJ2-1; abundance: -; d_gene: -; v_gene: TRBV5-8; CDR3aa: CAMGPGIYNEQFF; CDR3nt: TGTGCCATGGGACCGGGGATATACAATGAGCAGTTCTTC
j_gene: TRBJ1-1; abundance: -; d_gene: -; v_gene: TRBV9; CDR3aa: CASSVGGHRNTEAFF; CDR3nt: TGTGCCAGCAGCGTAGGCGGGCACAGGAACACTGAAGCTTTCTTT
j_gene: TRBJ1-1; abundance: few; d_gene: -; v_gene: TRBV6-1; CDR3aa: CASYVNRAGGTEAFF; CDR3nt: TGTGCCAGCTACGTCAACAGGGCGGGGGGTACTGAAGCTTTCTTT
j_gene: TRBJ1-6; abundance: -; d_gene: -; v_gene: TRBV30; CDR3aa: CAWRPDSRGPLHF; CDR3nt: TGTGCCTGGAGACCAGACAGCCGGGGCCCCCTCCACTTT
j_gene: TRBJ1-5; abundance: -; d_gene: -; v_gene: TRBV20-1; CDR3aa: CSASKQESQPQHF; CDR3nt: TGCAGTGCCAGTAAACAGGAGTCCCAGCCCCAGCATTTT
j_gene: TRBJ2-3; abundance: few; d_gene: TRBD1; v_gene: TRBV7-3; CDR3aa: CASSLNQGAADTQYF; CDR3nt: TGTGCCAGCAGCTTAAATCAGGGGGCAGCAGATACGCAGTATTTT
j_gene: TRBJ2-5; abundance: -; d_gene: -; v_gene: TRBV29-1; CDR3aa: CSVHHRGYQETQYF; CDR3nt: TGCAGCGTCCACCATCGGGGGTACCAAGAGACCCAGTACTTC
j_gene: TRBJ2-7; abundance: few; d_gene: -; v_gene: TRBV21-1; CDR3aa: CASSKPAGGLGEQYF; CDR3nt: TGTGCCAGCAGCAAACCCGCAGGGGGCCTTGGCGAGCAGTACTTC
j_gene: TRBJ2-3; abundance: many; d_gene: -; v_gene: TRBV7-7; CDR3aa: CASSPRPTDTQYF; CDR3nt: TGTGCCAGCAGCCCTCGCCCCACAGATACGCAGTATTTT
j_gene: TRBJ1-5; abundance: few; d_gene: -; v_gene: TRBV4-1; CDR3aa: CASSQRWTSNQPQHF; CDR3nt: TGCGCCAGCAGCCAAAGGTGGACAAGCAATCAGCCCCAGCATTTT
j_gene: TRBJ2-7; abundance: many; d_gene: TRBD1; v_gene: TRBV18; CDR3aa: CASSPGQTYEQYF; CDR3nt: TGTGCCAGCAGCCCGGGACAGACCTACGAGCAGTACTTC
j_gene: TRBJ2-3; abundance: -; d_gene: TRBD2; v_gene: TRBV12-3/TRBV12-4; CDR3aa: CASRAGSGGYTDTQYF; CDR3nt: TGTGCCAGCAGAGCCGGGAGCGGGGGGTACACAGATACGCAGTATTTT
j_gene: TRBJ1-2; abundance: few; d_gene: -; v_gene: TRBV5-1; CDR3aa: CASSSPRDANYGYTF; CDR3nt: TGCGCCAGCAGCTCACCCCGGGACGCAAACTATGGCTACACCTTC
j_gene: TRBJ1-1; abundance: -; d_gene: -; v_gene: TRBV21-1; CDR3aa: CASSKGGTTNTEAFF; CDR3nt: TGTGCCAGCAGCAAAGGGGGGACCACGAACACTGAAGCTTTCTTT
j_gene: TRBJ2-2; abundance: -; d_gene: TRBD1; v_gene: TRBV5-1; CDR3aa: CASSLGQGIYTGELFF; CDR3nt: TGCGCCAGCAGCTTGGGACAGGGCATTTACACCGGGGAGCTGTTTTTT
j_gene: TRBJ2-6; abundance: -; d_gene: -; v_gene: TRBV18; CDR3aa: CASSPTSSGANVLTF; CDR3nt: TGTGCCAGCTCACCTACAAGCTCTGGGGCCAACGTCCTGACTTTC
j_gene: TRBJ2-5; abundance: -; d_gene: TRBD1; v_gene: TRBV7-2; CDR3aa: CASSPDRAFKETQYF; CDR3nt: TGTGCCAGCAGCCCCGACAGGGCATTTAAAGAGACCCAGTACTTC
j_gene: TRBJ1-2; abundance: -; d_gene: TRBD1; v_gene: TRBV4-3; CDR3aa: CASSQVRGQGARGYTF; CDR3nt: TGCGCCAGCAGCCAAGTTCGGGGACAGGGGGCGCGAGGCTACACCTTC
j_gene: TRBJ2-2; abundance: few; d_gene: -; v_gene: TRBV5-4; CDR3aa: CASSLAQGLTGELFF; CDR3nt: TGTGCCAGCAGCTTGGCACAGGGCCTCACCGGGGAGCTGTTTTTT
j_gene: TRBJ2-3; abundance: many; d_gene: -; v_gene: TRBV5-6; CDR3aa: CASSLGRSTDTQYF; CDR3nt: TGTGCCAGCAGTTTGGGCCGCAGCACAGATACGCAGTATTTT
j_gene: TRBJ2-5; abundance: -; d_gene: TRBD2; v_gene: TRBV20-1; CDR3aa: CSAPSGETQYF; CDR3nt: TGCAGTGCTCCTAGCGGGGAGACCCAGTACTTC
j_gene: TRBJ1-4; abundance: few; d_gene: -; v_gene: TRBV4-1; CDR3aa: CASSQESAALRKKLFF; CDR3nt: TGCGCCAGCAGCCAAGAATCGGCAGCCCTGAGGAAAAAACTGTTTTTT
j_gene: TRBJ1-3; abundance: many; d_gene: TRBD1; v_gene: TRBV7-2; CDR3aa: CASSPDRGEGGNTIYF; CDR3nt: TGTGCCAGCAGCCCGGACAGGGGGGAAGGTGGAAACACCATATATTTT
j_gene: TRBJ2-5; abundance: few; d_gene: TRBD1; v_gene: TRBV7-9; CDR3aa: CASSYTMGTGGETQYF; CDR3nt: TGTGCCAGCAGCTATACGATGGGGACAGGGGGAGAGACCCAGTACTTC
j_gene: TRBJ1-4; abundance: -; d_gene: TRBD1; v_gene: TRBV4-2; CDR3aa: CASSQDYGTGNEKLFF; CDR3nt: TGTGCCAGCAGCCAAGATTATGGGACAGGGAATGAAAAACTGTTTTTT
j_gene: TRBJ1-2; abundance: -; d_gene: -; v_gene: TRBV10-3; CDR3aa: CAISDDGLYGYTF; CDR3nt: TGTGCCATCAGTGACGACGGCCTATATGGCTACACCTTC
j_gene: TRBJ2-2; abundance: few; d_gene: -; v_gene: TRBV9; CDR3aa: CASREDDTGELFF; CDR3nt: TGTGCCAGCCGTGAGGATGACACCGGGGAGCTGTTTTTT